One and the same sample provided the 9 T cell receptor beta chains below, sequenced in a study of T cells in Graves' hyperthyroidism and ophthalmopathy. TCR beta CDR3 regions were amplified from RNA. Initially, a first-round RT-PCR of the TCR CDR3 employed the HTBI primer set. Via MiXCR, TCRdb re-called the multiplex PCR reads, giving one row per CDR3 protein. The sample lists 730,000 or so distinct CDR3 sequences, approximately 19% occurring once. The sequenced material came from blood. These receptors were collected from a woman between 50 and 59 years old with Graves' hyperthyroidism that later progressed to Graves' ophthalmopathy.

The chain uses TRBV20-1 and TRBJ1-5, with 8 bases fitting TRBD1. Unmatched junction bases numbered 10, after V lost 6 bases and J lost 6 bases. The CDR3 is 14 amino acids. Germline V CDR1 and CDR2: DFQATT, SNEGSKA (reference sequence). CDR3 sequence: CSAAWTGTVQPQHF. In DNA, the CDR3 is TGCAGTGCGGCGTGGACAGGGACGGTTCAGCCCCAGCATTTT.

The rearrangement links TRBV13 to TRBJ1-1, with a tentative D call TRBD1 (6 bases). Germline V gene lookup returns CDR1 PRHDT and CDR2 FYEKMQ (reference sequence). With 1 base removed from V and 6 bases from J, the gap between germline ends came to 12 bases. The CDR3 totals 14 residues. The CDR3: CASSLDHRAAEAFF. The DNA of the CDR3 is TGTGCCAGCAGCTTAGATCACAGGGCGGCTGAAGCTTTCTTT. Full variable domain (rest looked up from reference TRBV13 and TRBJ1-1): AAGVIQSPRHLIKEKRETATLKCYPIPRHDTVYWYQQGPGQDPQFLISFYEKMQSDKGSIPDRFSAQQFSDYHSELNMSSLELGDSALYFCASSLDHRAAEAFFGQGTRLTVV.

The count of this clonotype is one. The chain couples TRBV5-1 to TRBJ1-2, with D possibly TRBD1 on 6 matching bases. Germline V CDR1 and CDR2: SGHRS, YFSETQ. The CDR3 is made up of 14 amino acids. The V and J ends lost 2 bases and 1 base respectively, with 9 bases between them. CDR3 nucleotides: TGCGCCAGCAGCTTTGCAGGGGATAACTATGGCTACACCTTC. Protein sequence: CASSFAGDNYGYTF.

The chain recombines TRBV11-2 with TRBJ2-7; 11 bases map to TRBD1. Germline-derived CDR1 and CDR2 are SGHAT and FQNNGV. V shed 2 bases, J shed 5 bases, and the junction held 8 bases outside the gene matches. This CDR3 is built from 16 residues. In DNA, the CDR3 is TGTGCCAGCAGCTTACGACGGGACAGGGGGAGGCACGAGCAGTACTTC. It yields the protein CASSLRRDRGRHEQYF. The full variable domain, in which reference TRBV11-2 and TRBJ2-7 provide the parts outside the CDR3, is EAGVAQSPRYKIIEKRQSVAFWCNPISGHATLYWYQQILGQGPKLLIQFQNNGVVDDSQLPKDRFSAERLKGVDSTLKIQPAKLEDSAVYLCASSLRRDRGRHEQYFGPGTRLTVT.

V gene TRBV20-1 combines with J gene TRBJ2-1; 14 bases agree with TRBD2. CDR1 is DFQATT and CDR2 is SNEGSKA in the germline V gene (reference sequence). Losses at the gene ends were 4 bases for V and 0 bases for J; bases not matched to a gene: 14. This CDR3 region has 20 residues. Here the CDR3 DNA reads TGCAGTGCTATGACTAGCGGGGGGGAAAATAGAGAGAGCTCCTACAATGAGCAGTTCTTC. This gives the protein CSAMTSGGENRESSYNEQFF.

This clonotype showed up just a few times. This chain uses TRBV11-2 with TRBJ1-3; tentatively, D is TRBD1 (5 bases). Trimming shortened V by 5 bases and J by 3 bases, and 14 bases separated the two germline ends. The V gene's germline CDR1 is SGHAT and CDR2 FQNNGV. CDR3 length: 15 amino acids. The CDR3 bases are TGTGCCAGCAGCCCAGAAGGGGTTTTTGGAAACACCATATATTTT. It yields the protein CASSPEGVFGNTIYF.

The CDR3 loop is CASSILTQLNTEAFF. The CDR3 nucleotides are TGTGCCAGTAGTATCTTGACACAGCTGAACACTGAAGCTTTCTTT. The chain recombines TRBV19 with TRBJ1-1; D unclear. The CDR3 is 15 residues long. V was shortened by 3 bases and J by 0 bases, with 11 bases between the two germline ends. CDR1 is LNHDA and CDR2 is SQIVND in the germline V gene (reference sequence). Looking up the rest from reference TRBV19 and TRBJ1-1 gives the full variable domain: DGGITQSPKYLFRKEGQNVTLSCEQNLNHDAMYWYRQDPGQGLRLIYYSQIVNDFQKGDIAEGYSVSREKKESFPLTVTSAQKNPTAFYLCASSILTQLNTEAFFGQGTRLTVV.

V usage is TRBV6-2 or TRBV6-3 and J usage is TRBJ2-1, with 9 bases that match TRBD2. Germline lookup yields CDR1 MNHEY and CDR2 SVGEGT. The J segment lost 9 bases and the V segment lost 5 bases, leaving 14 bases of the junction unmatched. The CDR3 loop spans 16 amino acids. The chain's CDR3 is CASSVARGGGGGEQFF. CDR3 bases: TGTGCCAGCAGTGTGGCGCGGGGGGGGGGGGGGGGTGAGCAGTTCTTC.

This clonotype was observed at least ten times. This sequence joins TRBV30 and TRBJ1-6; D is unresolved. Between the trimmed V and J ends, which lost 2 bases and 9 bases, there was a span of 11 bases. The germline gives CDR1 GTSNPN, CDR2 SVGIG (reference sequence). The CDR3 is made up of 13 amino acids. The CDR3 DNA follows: TGTGCCTGGAGTTCTCTGTCGGGTTCACCCCTCCACTTT. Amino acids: CAWSSLSGSPLHF.